These 17 T cell receptor beta chains were sequenced from one sample in a study of immune heterogeneity within non-small cell lung tumors. For the TCR beta CDR3, multiplex PCR with 32 V and 13 J primers performed the amplification. TCRdb itself ran the multiplex PCR reads through MiXCR, one entry per CDR3 protein. The data hold around 30,000 distinct CDR3 sequences, with around 30% observed a single time. The authors used about 540 ng of bulk tumor genomic DNA per sample as template. Collection of several biopsies per primary tumor, spaced far apart, took place during surgery. Patients with untreated, newly diagnosed non-small cell lung cancer underwent curative surgery. The specimen was lung tumor tissue. These receptors came from a man in his forties with non-small cell lung cancer.

This clonotype appeared many times. V gene TRBV20-1 combines with J gene TRBJ1-2; perhaps TRBD1 as D (5 bases). Germline V gene lookup returns CDR1 DFQATT and CDR2 SNEGSKA (reference sequence). CDR3 length: 14 residues. Trimming removed 3 bases from V and 0 bases from J, with 11 bases in between. The CDR3 is CSARKRQSNYGYTF. CDR3 nucleotide sequence: TGCAGTGCTAGGAAGCGACAGTCTAACTATGGCTACACCTTC.

In this sample, this clonotype turned up many times. The gene calls are TRBV20-1 and TRBJ1-1, with a possible D match to TRBD1 (5 bases). Trimming stripped 6 bases from V and 10 bases from J, with 24 bases between. The germline V gene encodes CDR1 DFQATT and CDR2 SNEGSKA (reference sequence). This CDR3 comprises 14 residues. The DNA for the CDR3 is TGCAGTGCCCTGAGCTGGGAGCCGGGGCGGGGAGCTTTCTTT. It is translated as CSALSWEPGRGAFF.

This clonotype was picked up a small number of times. V is TRBV7-9 and J is TRBJ2-5, with D tentatively TRBD2 (5 bases). Deletions cut 5 bases from V and 1 base from J, with 20 bases between. CDR1 and CDR2 (germline): SEHNR, FQNEAQ (reference sequence). This CDR3 has 17 residues. Written as DNA, the CDR3 is TGTGCCAGCAGCCCGGGAAAGGCATTTGGGATCCAAGAGACCCAGTACTTC. Residues: CASSPGKAFGIQETQYF.

This clonotype was detected many times. The rearrangement uses TRBV6-4 and TRBJ1-2, with 9 bases lining up with TRBD1. V lost 6 bases to trimming and J lost 4 bases; unmatched junction nucleotides: 6. This CDR3 is 14 amino acids long. The germline gives CDR1 MRHNA, CDR2 SNTAGT. The CDR3 nucleotides read TGTGCCAGCAGCCAAGGGACAGGGCCCTATGGCTACACCTTC. Translation: CASSQGTGPYGYTF.

In its sample, this clonotype was seen once. Mismatch with germline at one junction end may stem from a read error. V is TRBV6-2 or TRBV6-3 and J is TRBJ1-4; D unresolved. Germline loops: CDR1 MNHEY, CDR2 SVGEGT. The CDR3 loop spans 13 amino acids. The CDR3 bases are TGTGCCAGCAGTTCTTTCGCAGATGAAAAACTGCTTTTT. Its protein product is CASSSFADEKLLF.

The chain uses TRBV5-6 and TRBJ1-4; 9 nucleotides agree with TRBD1. The CDR3 contains 16 residues. V dropped 4 bases and J dropped 8; count of bases not matched to a gene: 12. Germline CDR1 and CDR2: SGHDT and YYEEEE. The CDR3 DNA is TGTGCCAGCAGCCACGCGGGACAGGGCCGTTTGGAAAAACTGTTTTTT. Translation gives CASSHAGQGRLEKLFF.

Turning to this clonotype: Relative to the germline gene, one junction end is altered; a read error may explain this. This chain links TRBV7-6 with TRBJ2-3; D not resolved. This CDR3 is 14 amino acids long. CDR1 is SGHVS and CDR2 is FNYEAQ in the germline V gene. The CDR3 sequence is CASSLGTLTDTQCF. DNA for the CDR3: TGTGCCAGCAGCTTAGGGACCCTCACAGATACGCAGTGTTTT. The variable domain in full, completed from reference TRBV7-6 and TRBJ2-3, reads GAGVSQSPRYKVTKRGQDVALRCDPISGHVSLYWYRQALGQGPEFLTYFNYEAQQDKSGLPNDRFSAERPEGSISTLTIQRTEQRDSAMYRCASSLGTLTDTQCFGPGTRLTVL.

On this clonotype: A much larger clone sits a single nucleotide away, making a read error possible. This sequence joins TRBV6-1 and TRBJ2-1, with D possibly TRBD2 on 7 matching bases. Germline CDR1 is MNHNS and CDR2 is SASEGT. The CDR3 has 16 amino acids. V was trimmed by 5 bases and J by 4 bases, leaving 18 bases between them. The CDR3 region is CASSTHRGGYYNEQFF. DNA for the CDR3: TGTGCCAGCAGTACCCATAGGGGGGGATATTACAATGAGCAGTTCTTC.

This chain uses TRBV6-2 or TRBV6-3 with TRBJ2-5; no clear D. From germline, CDR1 is MNHEY and CDR2 SVGEGT. V was clipped by 2 bases and J by 6 bases, with 13 bases between them. The CDR3 contains 14 residues. CDR3 nucleotide sequence: TGTGCCAGCAGTTACCATGGGCGCAGGAAGACCCAGTACTTC. Translated: CASSYHGRRKTQYF.

This clonotype was detected ten times or more. The chain has TRBV4-2 and TRBJ2-3; D is undetermined. The CDR3 is 13 amino acids. V gave up 0 bases and J gave up 4 bases, with 5 bases separating them. Germline V CDR1 and CDR2: LGHNA, YNFKEQ. The CDR3 protein is CASSQESADTQYF. The CDR3 bases are TGTGCCAGCAGCCAAGAGAGTGCAGATACGCAGTATTTT.

Turning to this clonotype: This may come from a read error, since a much larger clone is one base off. V gene TRBV6-2 or TRBV6-3 combines with J gene TRBJ1-6, with D perhaps TRBD1 (5 bases). Between the trimmed V and J ends, which lost 7 bases and 7 bases, there was a span of 14 bases. This CDR3 has 14 residues. Germline CDR1 MNHEY, CDR2 SVGEGT. CDR3 sequence: CASNPNRNNSPLHF. The CDR3, as DNA: TGTGCCAGCAACCCGAACAGGAACAATTCACCCCTCCACTTT.

At least ten counts were recorded for this clonotype. For the CDR3, the DNA is TGTGCCAGCAGTTACTCTTTGACAGGAGCCTACGAGCAGTACTTC. Its translation is CASSYSLTGAYEQYF. The chain employs TRBV6-5 and TRBJ2-7, with D possibly TRBD1 on 6 matching bases. Germline CDR1 and CDR2: MNHEY and SVGAGI. V lost 0 bases to trimming and J lost 2 bases, with 11 bases between them. The CDR3 spans 15 residues.

This clonotype was picked up many times. The gene calls are TRBV11-3 and TRBJ2-1, with TRBD2 matching 7 bases. CDR3 length: 14 amino acids. CDR1 and CDR2 from the germline V gene are SGHNT and YENEEA. The trim removed 7 bases at V and 6 bases at J, leaving 9 bases unmatched. The CDR3 loop reads CASTPGTTINEQFF. In DNA, the CDR3 is TGTGCCAGCACACCCGGGACTACCATCAATGAGCAGTTCTTC.

Concerning this clonotype: A much larger clone lies one base from this, so it may be a read error. This chain joins TRBV6-1 and TRBJ2-7; the match to TRBD1 covers 11 bases. The CDR3 is 15 amino acids. Germline assignment: CDR1 MNHNS and CDR2 SASEGT. The V and J ends lost 1 base and 10 bases, in that order; junction bases with no gene match: 9. This CDR3 reads CASSEVGTGGGDQYF. The CDR3 DNA sequence: TGTGCCAGCAGTGAAGTAGGGACAGGGGGTGGCGACCAGTACTTC.

With regard to this clonotype: One base away lies a much larger clone, so this may be a sequencing read error. The chain carries TRBV11-2 and TRBJ2-7; D ambiguous. This CDR3 has 12 residues. Looked up from germline, CDR1 is SGHAT and CDR2 is FQNNGV. V was trimmed by 5 bases and J by 3 bases, leaving 8 bases between them. As DNA, the CDR3 is TGTGCCAGCAGCCCCCGACGCTACGAGCAGTACTTC. Its protein product is CASSPRRYEQYF.

This clonotype was counted ten times or more. The chain combines TRBV4-1 with TRBJ2-7; no definite D call. This CDR3 comprises 13 residues. Trimming removed 0 bases from V and 6 bases from J, with 9 bases in between. Germline values: CDR1 MGHRA, CDR2 YSYEKL. CDR3 sequence: CASSQELLLEQYF. CDR3 in DNA: TGCGCCAGCAGCCAAGAACTACTCCTCGAGCAGTACTTC.

The V gene is TRBV6-1, the J gene TRBJ2-1, with a weak D call TRBD1 (7 bases). Trimming stripped 7 bases from V and 2 bases from J, with 18 bases between. This CDR3 is 16 amino acids long. The germline CDR1 and CDR2 sequences are MNHNS and SASEGT. DNA for the CDR3: TGTGCCAGCACCAAAGGAGGGGGCTGGCCCTACAATGAGCAGTTCTTC. As protein: CASTKGGGWPYNEQFF.